One and the same sample provided the 12 T cell receptor beta chains below, sequenced in a study of cytotoxic CD8 clonotypes in ibrutinib-treated CLL. Using immunoSEQ multiplex PCR, the repertoire was profiled, and TCRdb retains in-frame clones only, with some absent. The table shows about 200,000 clones, with approximately 70% occurring only once. The sequencing used PBMCs, collected after 12 months of ibrutinib treatment. The receptors originated from a human donor with chronic lymphocytic leukemia.

This clone was picked up one time. The chain carries TRBV7-8 and TRBJ2-6; tentatively, D is TRBD1 (6 bases). CDR3 length: 16 amino acids. CDR1 and CDR2 (germline): SGHVS, FQNEAQ. Trimming removed 2 bases from V and 4 bases from J, with 12 bases in between. The CDR3 is CASSLMGAVGANVLTF. CDR3 coding DNA: TGTGCCAGCAGCTTAATGGGGGCAGTCGGGGCCAACGTCCTGACTTTC.

The chain combines TRBV5-6 with TRBJ2-2; TRBD1 is a possible D gene (6 bases). The CDR3 spans 16 residues. Per the germline V gene, CDR1 is SGHDT and CDR2 is YYEEEE. V lost 0 bases and J lost 4, with 13 bases in between. The CDR3 DNA reads TGTGCCAGCAGCTTGGATACAGGGTATAGCACCGGGGAGCTGTTTTTT. Protein sequence: CASSLDTGYSTGELFF.

Comment on this clone: A read error may account for a junction end that differs from germline. Distinct nucleotide sequences in the sample also encode this CDR3. The chain combines TRBV6-5 with TRBJ1-2; maybe TRBD1 (5 bases). Germline-derived CDR1 and CDR2 are MNHEY and SVGAGI. The CDR3 spans 15 residues. The CDR3 coding sequence is TGTGCTAGCAGGAATCCCCGGGACTCAGGCTATGGCTACACCTTC. Translation: CASRNPRDSGYGYTF.

This chain links TRBV28 with TRBJ2-1; D might be TRBD1 (6 bases). The CDR3 totals 15 residues. In germline, CDR1 is MDHEN, CDR2 SYDVKM. Trimming removed 6 bases at V and 3 bases at J, with 15 bases between. The CDR3 coding sequence is TGTGCCAGCAGCAACTTACAGGGTCTCTACAATGAGCAGTTCTTC. This codes for CASSNLQGLYNEQFF.

This clone appeared once. The chain couples TRBV12-5 to TRBJ1-5; D uncertain. CDR3 size: 18 residues. V was clipped by 4 bases and J by 3 bases, with 22 bases between them. Germline V gene data show CDR1 as LGHNT and CDR2 as FRNRAP. CDR3 coding DNA: TGTGCTAGTGGTTCATCTCCTAAATCCTCAAGTGTCAATCAGCCCCAGCATTTT. Translated: CASGSSPKSSSVNQPQHF.

The rearrangement uses TRBV30 and TRBJ2-3, with 7 bases identical to TRBD2. The CDR3 is 15 residues long. The trim removed 2 bases at V and 2 bases at J, leaving 7 bases unmatched. CDR1 and CDR2 (germline): GTSNPN, SVGIG (reference sequence). The CDR3 DNA sequence: TGTGCCTGGAGTACCGGGGGAGGGAACACAGATACGCAGTATTTT. Its protein is CAWSTGGGNTDTQYF.

This clone was seen more than once but under ten times. The chain couples TRBV5-1 to TRBJ1-1; D call uncertain. The V end lost 6 bases, the J end lost 1 base, and 4 bases lay between the germline ends. Germline CDR1 reads SGHRS; CDR2 reads YFSETQ. The CDR3 loop spans 11 amino acids. CDR3 residues: CASTGNTEAFF. DNA for the CDR3: TGCGCCAGCACGGGGAACACTGAAGCTTTCTTT.

This chain uses TRBV28 with TRBJ1-2, with D uncertain. The CDR3 has 13 residues. Germline V gene lookup returns CDR1 MDHEN and CDR2 SYDVKM. V gave up 2 bases and J gave up 4 bases, with 8 bases separating them. For the CDR3, the DNA is TGTGCCAGCAGTTTACGGCCCTTCTATGGCTACACCTTC. The encoded protein is CASSLRPFYGYTF.

The V gene is TRBV28, the J gene TRBJ2-7; D is possibly TRBD2 (7 bases). V was shortened by 7 bases and J by 2 bases, with 12 bases between the two germline ends. Looked up from germline, CDR1 is MDHEN and CDR2 is SYDVKM. The CDR3 totals 13 residues. The CDR3 DNA reads as TGTGCCAGCACCGCCGGGGGGCCCTACGAGCAGTACTTC. This codes for CASTAGGPYEQYF.

This chain connects TRBV9 to TRBJ1-1; 10 bases line up with TRBD1. The CDR3 contains 14 residues. The germline CDR1 and CDR2 sequences are SGDLS and YYNGEE. The trim removed 4 bases at V and 3 bases at J, leaving 3 bases unmatched. CDR3: CASSKTGGYTEAFF. The CDR3, as DNA: TGTGCCAGCAGCAAGACAGGGGGCTACACTGAAGCTTTCTTT.

The chain uses TRBV27 and TRBJ1-2; weak D call: TRBD1 (5 bases). CDR3 length: 14 amino acids. Trimming shortened V by 3 bases and J by 7 bases, and 15 bases separated the two germline ends. The V gene's germline CDR1 is MNHEY and CDR2 SMNVEV (reference sequence). DNA for the CDR3: TGTGCCAGCAGTTTTCAGGGCGCCCTTGGTGGCTACACCTTC. Residues: CASSFQGALGGYTF.

The rearrangement uses TRBV5-1 and TRBJ2-7; no clear D. Germline V gene lookup returns CDR1 SGHRS and CDR2 YFSETQ. V lost 0 bases and J 2 bases, leaving 6 bases between the germline ends. The length of the CDR3 is 13 residues. The chain's CDR3 is CASSLGPTYEQYF. CDR3 coding DNA: TGCGCCAGCAGCTTGGGACCAACCTACGAGCAGTACTTC.